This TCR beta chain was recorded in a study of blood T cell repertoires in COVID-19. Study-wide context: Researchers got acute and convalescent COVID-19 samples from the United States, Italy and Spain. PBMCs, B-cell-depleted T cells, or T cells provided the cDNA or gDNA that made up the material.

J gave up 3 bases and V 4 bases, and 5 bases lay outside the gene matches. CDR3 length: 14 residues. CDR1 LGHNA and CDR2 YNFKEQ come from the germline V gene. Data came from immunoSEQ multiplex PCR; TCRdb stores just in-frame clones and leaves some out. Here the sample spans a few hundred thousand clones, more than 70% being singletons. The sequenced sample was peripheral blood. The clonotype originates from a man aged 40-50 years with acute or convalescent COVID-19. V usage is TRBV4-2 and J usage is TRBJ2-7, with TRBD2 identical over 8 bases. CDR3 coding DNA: TGTGCCAGCAGCCCCCCGGGGGGGGGCTACGAGCAGTACTTC. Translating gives CASSPPGGGYEQYF.